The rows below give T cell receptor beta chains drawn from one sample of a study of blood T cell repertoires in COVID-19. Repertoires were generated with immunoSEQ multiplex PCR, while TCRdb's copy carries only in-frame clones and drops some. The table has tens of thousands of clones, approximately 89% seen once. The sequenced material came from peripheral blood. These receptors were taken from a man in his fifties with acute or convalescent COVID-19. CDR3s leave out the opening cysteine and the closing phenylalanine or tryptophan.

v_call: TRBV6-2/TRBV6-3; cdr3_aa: ASSYVQGRQSGANVLT
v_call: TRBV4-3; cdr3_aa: ASSHERDNQPQH
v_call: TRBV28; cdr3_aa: ASRRARLNNQPQH
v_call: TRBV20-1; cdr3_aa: SAQGSNGYT
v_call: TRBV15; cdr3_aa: ATIADRSSYNSPLH
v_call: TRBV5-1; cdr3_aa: ASSITITGAGELF
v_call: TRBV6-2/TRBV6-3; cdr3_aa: ASSSAGGRTDTQY
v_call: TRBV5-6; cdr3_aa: ASSLAGTSGALTDTQY
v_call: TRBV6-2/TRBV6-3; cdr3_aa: ASSPPRYHTDTQY
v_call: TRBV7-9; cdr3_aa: ASSPPRNSGANVLT
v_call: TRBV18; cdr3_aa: ASSPTPGEQY
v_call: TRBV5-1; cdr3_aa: ASSLGGDRNTDTQY
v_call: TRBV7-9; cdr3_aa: ASSLSQGPNEKLF
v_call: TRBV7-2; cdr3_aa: ASTRDSFTEAF
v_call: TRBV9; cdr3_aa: ASSVGVIAGTGELF
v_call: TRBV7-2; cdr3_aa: ASSSQALSGNTIY
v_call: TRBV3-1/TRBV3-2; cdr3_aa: ASSQDQLAGADTQY